This T cell receptor beta chain appears in the sequencing data of a study of CD8 T cells in Susac syndrome. Study-wide background: Each patient with Susac syndrome, at the time of blood draw, was therapy-naive, on corticosteroids, or on intravenous immunoglobulin alone.

From blood CD8+ and CD4+ T cells, TCR beta sequences were generated. Susac syndrome patients met recently defined diagnostic criteria for definite or probable disease. Reverse transcription of roughly 0.5 to 1 ug RNA was performed with random hexamers. Multiplex PCR with immunoSEQ amplified the TCR beta CDR3 across 54 Vbeta and 13 Jbeta. TCRdb used MiXCR to reprocess the immunoSEQ multiplex PCR reads, holding one entry per CDR3 protein. In the table there are around 80,000 distinct CDR3 sequences, about 94% of which are singletons. CDR3 length: 18 residues. V lost 2 bases to trimming and J lost 2 bases; unmatched junction nucleotides: 15. Germline values: CDR1 SGHTA, CDR2 FQGNSA.

Sequences were obtained from CD8+ T cells from PBMCs. This receptor was obtained from a human donor with Susac syndrome. J is TRBJ2-7 and V is TRBV7-2, with 7 bases lining up with TRBD2. CDR3 DNA: TGTGCCAGCAGCTTAAACCCCCTCGGGGCGGGAGTCCCCTACGAGCAGTACTTC. Protein product: CASSLNPLGAGVPYEQYF.